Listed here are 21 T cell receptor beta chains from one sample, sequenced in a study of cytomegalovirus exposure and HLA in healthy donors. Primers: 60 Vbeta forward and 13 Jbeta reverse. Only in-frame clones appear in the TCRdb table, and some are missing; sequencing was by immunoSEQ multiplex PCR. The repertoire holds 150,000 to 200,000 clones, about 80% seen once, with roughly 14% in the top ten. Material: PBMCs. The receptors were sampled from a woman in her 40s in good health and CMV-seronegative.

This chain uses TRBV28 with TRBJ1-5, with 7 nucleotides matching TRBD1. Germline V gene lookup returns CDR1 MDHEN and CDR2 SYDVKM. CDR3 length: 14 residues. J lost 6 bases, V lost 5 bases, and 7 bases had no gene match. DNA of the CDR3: TGTGCCAGCAGTGTCGGCGACAGGGTTCAGCCCCAGCATTTT. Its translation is CASSVGDRVQPQHF.

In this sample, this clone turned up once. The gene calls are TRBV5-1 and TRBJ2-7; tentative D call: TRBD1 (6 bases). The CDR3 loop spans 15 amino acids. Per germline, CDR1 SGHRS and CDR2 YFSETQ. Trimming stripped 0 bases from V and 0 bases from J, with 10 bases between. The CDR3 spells CASSLGQASSYEQYF. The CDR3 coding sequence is TGCGCCAGCAGCTTGGGACAGGCCAGCTCCTACGAGCAGTACTTC.

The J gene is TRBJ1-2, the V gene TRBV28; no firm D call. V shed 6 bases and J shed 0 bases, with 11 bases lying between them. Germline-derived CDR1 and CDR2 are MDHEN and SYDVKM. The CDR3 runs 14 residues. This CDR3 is CASSPTGANYGYTF. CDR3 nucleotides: TGTGCCAGCAGCCCCACCGGGGCTAACTATGGCTACACCTTC.

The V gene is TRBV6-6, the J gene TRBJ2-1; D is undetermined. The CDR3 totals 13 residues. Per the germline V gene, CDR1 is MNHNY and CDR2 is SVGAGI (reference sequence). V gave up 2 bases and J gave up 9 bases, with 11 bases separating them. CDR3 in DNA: TGTGCCAGCAGTTACCCCGCGGTTGGTGAGCAGTTCTTC. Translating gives CASSYPAVGEQFF.

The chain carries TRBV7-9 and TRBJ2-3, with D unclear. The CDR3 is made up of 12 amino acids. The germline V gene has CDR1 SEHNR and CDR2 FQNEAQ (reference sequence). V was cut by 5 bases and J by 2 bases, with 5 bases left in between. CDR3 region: CASSQFTDTQYF. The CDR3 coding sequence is TGTGCCAGCAGCCAATTCACAGATACGCAGTATTTT.

The CDR3 DNA follows: TGCGCCAGCAGCCACCGACAGGAACTCTACGAGCAGTACTTC. Encoded protein: CASSHRQELYEQYF. The chain uses TRBV4-1 and TRBJ2-5; D is perhaps TRBD1 (6 bases). The end of the DNA is better explained by TRBJ2-7, so the J call may be wrong. This CDR3 contains 14 residues. Per the germline V gene, CDR1 is MGHRA and CDR2 is YSYEKL.

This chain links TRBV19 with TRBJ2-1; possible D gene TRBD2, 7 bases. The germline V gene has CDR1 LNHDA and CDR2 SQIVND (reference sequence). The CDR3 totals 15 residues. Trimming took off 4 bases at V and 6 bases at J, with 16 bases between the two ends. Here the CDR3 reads CASSSVAGAPNEQFF. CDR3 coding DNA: TGTGCCAGTAGTAGTGTGGCGGGGGCCCCCAATGAGCAGTTCTTC.

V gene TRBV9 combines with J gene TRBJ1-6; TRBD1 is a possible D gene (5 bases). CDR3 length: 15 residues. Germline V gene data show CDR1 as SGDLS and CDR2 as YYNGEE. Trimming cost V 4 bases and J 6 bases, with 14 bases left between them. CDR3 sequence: CASSISGQVNSPLHF. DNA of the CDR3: TGTGCCAGCAGCATCTCCGGACAAGTTAATTCACCCCTCCACTTT.

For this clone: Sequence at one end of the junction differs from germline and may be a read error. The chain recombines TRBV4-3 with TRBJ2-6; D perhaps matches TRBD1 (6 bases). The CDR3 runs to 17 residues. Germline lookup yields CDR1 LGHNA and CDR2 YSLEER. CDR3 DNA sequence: TGCGCCAGCAGCCAAGAAGGGGACAACTCTGGGGCCAACGGCCTGACTTTC. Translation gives CASSQEGDNSGANGLTF.

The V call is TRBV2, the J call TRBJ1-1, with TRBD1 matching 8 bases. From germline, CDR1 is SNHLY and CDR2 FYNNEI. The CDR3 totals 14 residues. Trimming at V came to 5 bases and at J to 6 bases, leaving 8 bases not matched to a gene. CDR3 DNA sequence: TGTGCCAGCAGTCAACAGGGGGGAGGCGCTGAAGCTTTCTTT. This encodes CASSQQGGGAEAFF. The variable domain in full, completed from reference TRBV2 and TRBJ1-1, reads EPEVTQTPSHQVTQMGQEVILRCVPISNHLYFYWYRQILGQKVEFLVSFYNNEISEKSEIFDDQFSVERPDGSNFTLKIRSTKLEDSAMYFCASSQQGGGAEAFFGQGTRLTVV.

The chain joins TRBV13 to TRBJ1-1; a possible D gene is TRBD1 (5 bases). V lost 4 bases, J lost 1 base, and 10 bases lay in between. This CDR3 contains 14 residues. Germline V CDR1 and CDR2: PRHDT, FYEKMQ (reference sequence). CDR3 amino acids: CASSSEQENTEAFF. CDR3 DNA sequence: TGTGCCAGCAGCTCCGAACAGGAGAACACTGAAGCTTTCTTT.

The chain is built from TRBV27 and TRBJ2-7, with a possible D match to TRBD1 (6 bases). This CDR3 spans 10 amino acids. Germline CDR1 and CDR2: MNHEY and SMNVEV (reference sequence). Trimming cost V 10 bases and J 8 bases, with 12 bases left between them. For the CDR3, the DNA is TGTGCCAACATGGGACAACAGCAGTACTTC. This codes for CANMGQQQYF.

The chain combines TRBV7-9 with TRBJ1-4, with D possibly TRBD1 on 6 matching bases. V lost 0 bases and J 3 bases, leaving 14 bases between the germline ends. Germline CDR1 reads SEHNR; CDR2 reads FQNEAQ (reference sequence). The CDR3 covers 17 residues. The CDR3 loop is CASSLAVFGTPNEKLFF. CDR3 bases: TGTGCCAGCAGCTTAGCCGTCTTCGGGACACCTAATGAAAAACTGTTTTTT.

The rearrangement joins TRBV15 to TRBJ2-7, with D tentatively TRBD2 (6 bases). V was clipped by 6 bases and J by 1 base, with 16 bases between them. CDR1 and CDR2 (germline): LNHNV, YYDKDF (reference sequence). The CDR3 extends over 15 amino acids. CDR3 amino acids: CATRPGLDISYEQYF. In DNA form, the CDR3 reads TGTGCCACCAGGCCGGGACTGGATATTTCCTACGAGCAGTACTTC.

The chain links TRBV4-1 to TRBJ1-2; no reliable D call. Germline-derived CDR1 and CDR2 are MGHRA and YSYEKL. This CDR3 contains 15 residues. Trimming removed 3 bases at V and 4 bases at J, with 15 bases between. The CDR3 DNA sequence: TGCGCCAGCAGCCACATAGTAGCGGTAGGCTATGGCTACACCTTC. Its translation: CASSHIVAVGYGYTF.

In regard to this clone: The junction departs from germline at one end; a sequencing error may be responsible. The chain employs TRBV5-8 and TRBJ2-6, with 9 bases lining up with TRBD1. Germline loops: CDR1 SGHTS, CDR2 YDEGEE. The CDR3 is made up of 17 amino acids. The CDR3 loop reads CASTDRGTFSGANGLTF. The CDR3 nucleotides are TGTGCCAGCACCGACAGGGGGACCTTCTCTGGGGCCAACGGCCTGACTTTC.

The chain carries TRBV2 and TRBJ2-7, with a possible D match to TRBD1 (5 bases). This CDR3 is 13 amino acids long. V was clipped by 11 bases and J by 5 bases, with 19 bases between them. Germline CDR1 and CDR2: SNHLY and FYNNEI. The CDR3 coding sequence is TGTGCCGGACAAGAGGCCGGACCGGACGAGCAGTACTTC. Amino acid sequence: CAGQEAGPDEQYF.

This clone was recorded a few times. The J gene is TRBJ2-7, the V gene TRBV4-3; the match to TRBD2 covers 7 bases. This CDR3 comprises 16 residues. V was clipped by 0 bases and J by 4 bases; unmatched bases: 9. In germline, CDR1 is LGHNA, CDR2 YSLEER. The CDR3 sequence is CASSQEMDLGGYEQYF. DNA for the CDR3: TGCGCCAGCAGCCAAGAGATGGACCTCGGGGGGTACGAGCAGTACTTC.

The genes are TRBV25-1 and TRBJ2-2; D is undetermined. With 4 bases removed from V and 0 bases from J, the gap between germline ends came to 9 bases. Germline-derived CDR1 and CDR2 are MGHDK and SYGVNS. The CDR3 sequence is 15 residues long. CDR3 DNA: TGTGCCAGCAGTGGGCTTACATCGAACACCGGGGAGCTGTTTTTT. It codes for CASSGLTSNTGELFF.

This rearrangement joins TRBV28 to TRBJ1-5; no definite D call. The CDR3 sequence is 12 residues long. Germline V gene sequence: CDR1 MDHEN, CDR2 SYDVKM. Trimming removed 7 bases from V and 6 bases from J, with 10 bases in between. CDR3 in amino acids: CASTSIPQPQHF. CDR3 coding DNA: TGTGCCAGCACCTCTATTCCTCAGCCCCAGCATTTT.

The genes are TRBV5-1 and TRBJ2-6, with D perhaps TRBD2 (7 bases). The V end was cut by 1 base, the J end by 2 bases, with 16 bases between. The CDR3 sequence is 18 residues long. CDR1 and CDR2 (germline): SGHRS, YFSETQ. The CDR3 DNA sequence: TGCGCCAGCAGCTTGAGTTTGTCGGGGGGCGCTGGGGCCAACGTCCTGACTTTC. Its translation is CASSLSLSGGAGANVLTF.